Following are 7 T cell receptor beta chains from one sample sequenced in a study of OX40 agonist ivuxolimab in advanced cancers. Produced via immunoSEQ multiplex PCR; TCRdb's table is partial and in-frame only. This table has about 19,000 clones, roughly 68% appearing once. Sample: CD4+ or CD8+ T cells sorted from blood, taken in a trial of the OX40 agonist ivuxolimab. Source of these receptors: an adult with an advanced solid tumor such as melanoma, head and neck, liver or kidney cancer.

The chain uses TRBV7-2 and TRBJ2-1, with 11 bases aligning to TRBD2. The trim removed 4 bases at V and 2 bases at J, leaving 7 bases unmatched. Germline CDR1 SGHTA, CDR2 FQGNSA. This CDR3 contains 17 residues. CDR3 coding DNA: TGTGCCAGCAGCTCGCCGACTAGCGGGGACACCTACAATGAGCAGTTCTTC. It specifies CASSSPTSGDTYNEQFF.

V is TRBV7-9 and J is TRBJ2-2; D not resolved. CDR1 is SEHNR, CDR2 FQNEAQ, per germline (reference sequence). The CDR3 extends over 12 amino acids. V lost 2 bases, J lost 5 bases, and 3 bases lay in between. The CDR3 reads CASSLITGELFF. The CDR3 DNA reads as TGTGCCAGCAGCTTAATTACCGGGGAGCTGTTTTTT.

The chain has TRBV7-9 and TRBJ2-1, with TRBD2 identical over 9 bases. CDR1 SEHNR and CDR2 FQNEAQ come from the germline V gene (reference sequence). This CDR3 region has 16 residues. V trimming: 3 bases; J trimming: 10 bases; junction bases outside the gene matches: 13. The chain's CDR3 is CASSFEAGGPPREQFF. The DNA for the CDR3 is TGTGCCAGCAGCTTTGAGGCGGGGGGGCCTCCGAGGGAGCAGTTCTTC.

The V gene is TRBV9, the J gene TRBJ1-2; a weak D match, TRBD1 (5 bases). V shed 0 bases and J shed 7 bases, with 19 bases lying between them. CDR3 size: 16 residues. CDR1 is SGDLS, CDR2 YYNGEE, per germline. CDR3 DNA sequence: TGTGCCAGCAGCGTAGTGGTAGGGGTTAGCTGGTTTGGCTACACCTTC. Protein product: CASSVVVGVSWFGYTF.

Only a few counts were recorded for this clone. The CDR3 region has the DNA TGTGCCAGCAGCTTGAGCTACCCCAATGAGCAGTTCTTC. Its protein is CASSLSYPNEQFF. The rearrangement links TRBV5-6 to TRBJ2-1, with D unclear. The germline CDR1 and CDR2 sequences are SGHDT and YYEEEE. The CDR3 sequence is 13 residues long. V lost 1 base and J lost 6, with 8 bases in between.

This clone has more than one count but fewer than ten. This sample also contains other DNA sequences that code for the same CDR3. The V gene is TRBV5-6, the J gene TRBJ2-7; no reliable D call. Germline loops: CDR1 SGHDT, CDR2 YYEEEE. V lost 0 bases, J lost 6 bases, and 4 bases lay in between. The CDR3 is 11 residues long. In nucleotides, the CDR3 is TGTGCCAGCAGCTTGGGGGGCGAGCAGTACTTC. Its translation is CASSLGGEQYF.

This chain links TRBV5-6 with TRBJ1-1; D is unclear. CDR3 length: 12 amino acids. Germline V gives CDR1 SGHDT, CDR2 YYEEEE. Trimming took off 1 base at V and 0 bases at J, with 1 base between the two ends. CDR3 DNA sequence: TGTGCCAGCAGCTTGCTGAACACTGAAGCTTTCTTT. Its translation is CASSLLNTEAFF. Together with reference TRBV5-6 and TRBJ1-1, the CDR3 gives the full variable domain: DAGVTQSPTHLIKTRGQQVTLRCSPKSGHDTVSWYQQALGQGPQFIFQYYEEEERQRGNFPDRFSGHQFPNYSSELNVNALLLGDSALYLCASSLLNTEAFFGQGTRLTVV.